The entry below describes one T cell receptor beta chain. Relative to the germline gene, one junction end is altered; a read error may explain this. The data originate from a study of blood T cell repertoires in COVID-19. Study as a whole: The United States, Italy and Spain provided the acute and convalescent COVID-19 samples. T cells, B-cell-depleted T cells, or PBMCs supplied cDNA or gDNA.

Germline V gives CDR1 DFQATT, CDR2 SNEGSKA (reference sequence). The CDR3 spans 8 residues. Per the original data handling: Estimation of nucleated cell counts was performed using reference gene primer amplification. Some clones are missing from TCRdb's copy, which holds only in-frame ones; the method was immunoSEQ multiplex PCR. Clone size and V and J calls were adopted from that table, with D and trimming inferred from the DNA. The data hold approximately 86,000 clones, with just under 85% observed a single time. The sequenced sample consisted of peripheral blood. The genes are TRBV20-1 and TRBJ1-2; weak D call: TRBD1 (5 bases). This sequence originates from a man in his forties or fifties with acute or convalescent COVID-19. CDR3 residues: CSAIRGYF. In nucleotides, the CDR3 is TGCAGTGCTATACGGGGGTACTTC.